This passage covers 2 T cell receptor beta chains from one sample sequenced in a study of CD8+ T cells in alopecia areata. It was cDNA, reverse transcribed from extracted RNA, that served as the sequencing template. Sequenced by immunoSEQ multiplex PCR; TCRdb stores in-frame clones only, minus some. The sample contains 40,000 to 45,000 clones, more than 90% of which appear only once. Treatment here: oral pan-JAK inhibitor, 5-10 mg twice daily. The sequences come from CD8+ T cells sorted from blood, collected at week 24, from a patient treated with tofacitinib. The receptor set was obtained from a human donor with alopecia areata.

This clone was seen only a few times. CDR3 DNA sequence: TGTGCCAGCAGCTTAGGGGCTAGCGGGGGGACCACAGATACGCAGTATTTT. The encoded protein is CASSLGASGGTTDTQYF. This rearrangement joins TRBV7-6 to TRBJ2-3; 11 bases match TRBD2. This CDR3 is 17 amino acids long. Germline CDR1 and CDR2: SGHVS and FNYEAQ. V lost 1 base and J lost 2; bases outside the gene matches: 5. Variable domain in full (rest from reference TRBV7-6 and TRBJ2-3): GAGVSQSPRYKVTKRGQDVALRCDPISGHVSLYWYRQALGQGPEFLTYFNYEAQQDKSGLPNDRFSAERPEGSISTLTIQRTEQRDSAMYRCASSLGASGGTTDTQYFGPGTRLTVL.

This sequence joins TRBV7-9 and TRBJ2-2; D may be TRBD2 (6 bases). Germline V gene data show CDR1 as SEHNR and CDR2 as FQNEAQ (reference sequence). The CDR3 is made up of 13 amino acids. V was shortened by 5 bases and J by 5 bases, with 9 bases between the two germline ends. Written as DNA, the CDR3 is TGTGCCAGCAGCGACAGCGGGACCGGGGAGCTGTTTTTT. The encoded protein is CASSDSGTGELFF.